Given below is one T cell receptor beta chain in context. This specimen belongs to a study of preoperative IRX-2 immunotherapy in early breast cancer. Assay used: immunoSEQ multiplex PCR; TCRdb lists only in-frame clones, some missing. The table lists 800 to 900 clones, around 74% of them singletons. CDR3 length: 15 amino acids. The V and J ends lost 5 bases and 7 bases, in that order; junction bases with no gene match: 10. Per germline, CDR1 MNHGY and CDR2 SAAAGT. Treatment indicated: preoperative locoregional IRX-2 cytokine immunotherapy. This phase Ib study tested locoregional IRX-2 cytokine immunotherapy given before surgery.

The sequencing used tumor tissue, collected after IRX-2 immunotherapy. This chain connects TRBV6-8 to TRBJ1-2, with 10 bases aligning to TRBD1. This TCR derives from a human donor with breast cancer. The DNA of the CDR3 is TGTGCCAGCAGTAACCCGGGACAGGGGTTCGGTGGCTACACCTTC. Translation gives CASSNPGQGFGGYTF.